This record looks at one TCR beta chain sequence and its context. The record originates from a study of blood T cells in healthy people across ages. The authors ran a second PCR of about 6 to 11 cycles using a sample-barcoded 5' primer and a J-beta primer mix. The template-switch adaptor was a 5' adaptor with 12 random nucleotides. It tagged each cDNA molecule. TCRdb passed the 5' RACE reads through MiXCR, listing each CDR3 protein once. The sample records over a million distinct CDR3 sequences, roughly 24% being singletons. This CDR3 spans 13 amino acids. CDR1 is SQVTM and CDR2 is ANQGSEA in the germline V gene. These sequences were also reported in another study, on T cells of mothers and their children. From that report: Three healthy Caucasian mothers gave samples, and so did their six children.

The chain joins TRBV29-1 to TRBJ2-1, with a possible D match to TRBD2 (6 bases). The clonotype originates from a girl aged 2 to 9 in good health. Material for sequencing was blood. CDR3 bases: TGCAGTTTTAGGTCGGGAGAGGACAATGAGCAGTTCTTC. This codes for CSFRSGEDNEQFF.